This TCR beta chain was found in a study of T cell repertoires in cytomegalovirus infection. From the reads, TCRdb called clonotypes with MiXCR, one entry per CDR3 protein. The table lists around 900,000 distinct CDR3 sequences, around 31% of them singletons. CDR1 is MRHNA and CDR2 is SNTAGT in the germline V gene. The CDR3 contains 14 residues. This clonotype was counted once. The antigen remains unidentified. This chain uses TRBV6-4 with TRBJ1-6; D is uncertain. The TCR was taken from a human donor in good health (CMV status not recorded). Some clones in this sample may be carry-over from other donors' samples. This sample comprised cultured CD8+ T cells from PBMCs, obtained from culture after CMV antigen stimulation. The CDR3, as DNA: TGTGTCACCGCGAAGGAGCTGATTAATTCACCCCTCCACTTT. It encodes CVTAKELINSPLHF.